This TCR beta chain came from a study of blood T cell repertoires in COVID-19. About the research overall: The study drew acute and convalescent COVID-19 samples from the United States, Italy and Spain. In each case, the material was cDNA or gDNA derived from T cells, B-cell-depleted T cells, or PBMCs.

Seattle-derived patients entered the study during active infection and were followed longitudinally. The germline CDR1 and CDR2 sequences are MGHDK and SYGVNS. With V trimmed by 5 bases and J by 1 base, 8 bases remained unmatched. The CDR3 covers 16 residues. In the source study's methods: Nucleated cell number was recorded as an estimate derived from reference gene primer amplification. The repertoire was sequenced with immunoSEQ multiplex PCR; TCRdb's copy has only in-frame clones and lacks some. The DNA gave D and trimming, while V, J and clone size come from that table. The sample holds tens of thousands of clones, roughly three quarters seen once.

Sequencing input: peripheral blood. The source of this sequence is a man in his sixties or seventies with COVID-19, enrolled during active disease. This chain connects TRBV25-1 to TRBJ1-1; 9 bases map to TRBD1. The CDR3 loop is CASSSPPGQGNTEAFF. CDR3 DNA: TGTGCCAGCAGTTCACCGCCGGGACAGGGGAACACTGAAGCTTTCTTT. The whole variable domain, filled in from reference TRBV25-1 and TRBJ1-1, reads EADIYQTPRYLVIGTGKKITLECSQTMGHDKMYWYQQDPGMELHLIHYSYGVNSTEKGDLSSESTVSRIRTEHFPLTLESARPSHTSQYLCASSSPPGQGNTEAFFGQGTRLTVV.